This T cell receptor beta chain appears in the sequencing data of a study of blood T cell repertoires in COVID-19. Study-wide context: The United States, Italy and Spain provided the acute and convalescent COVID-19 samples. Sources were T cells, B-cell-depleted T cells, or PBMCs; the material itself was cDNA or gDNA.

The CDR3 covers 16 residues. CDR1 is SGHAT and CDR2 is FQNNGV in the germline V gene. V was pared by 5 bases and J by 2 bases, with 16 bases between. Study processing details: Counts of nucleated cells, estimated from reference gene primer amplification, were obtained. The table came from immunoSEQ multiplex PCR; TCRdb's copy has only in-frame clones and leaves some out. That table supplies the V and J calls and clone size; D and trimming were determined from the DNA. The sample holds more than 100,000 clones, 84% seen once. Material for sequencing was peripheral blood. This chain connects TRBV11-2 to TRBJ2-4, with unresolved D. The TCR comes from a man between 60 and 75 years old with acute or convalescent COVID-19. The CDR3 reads CASSHQVSTPKNIQYF. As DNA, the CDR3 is TGTGCCAGCAGCCATCAGGTGAGCACCCCCAAAAACATTCAGTACTTC.